The 10 T cell receptor beta chains reported below all come from one sample, sequenced in a study of liver allograft versus peripheral blood T cells. For the study at large: Graft-liver T cell receptor repertoires were compared against recipient peripheral blood repertoires.

In TCRdb, the reads were re-called with MiXCR into one record per CDR3 protein. The sample shows thousands of distinct CDR3 sequences, 18% of them seen only once. These receptor sequences come from a human patient who had a liver transplant. The T cells may partly be graft donor cells.

The V gene is TRBV19, the J gene TRBJ1-1; tentative D call: TRBD1 (5 bases). CDR1 and CDR2 (germline): LNHDA, SQIVND (reference sequence). Trimming pared 11 bases from V and 8 bases from J, leaving 15 bases between. This CDR3 comprises 11 residues. In DNA, the CDR3 is TGTGCCTCCTCGAGCAGGGCAGAAGCTTTCTTT. Amino acids: CASSSRAEAFF.

Regarding this clonotype: Given a much more abundant clone one base away, this may be a read error. CDR3 DNA sequence: TGTGCCAGTAGTGACAGTGCCGGCACTGAAGCTTTCTTT. It translates to CASSDSAGTEAFF. The gene calls are TRBV19 and TRBJ1-1; D is perhaps TRBD1 (5 bases). Germline V lookup: CDR1 LNHDA, CDR2 SQIVND (reference sequence). CDR3 size: 13 residues. Trimming took 5 bases from V and 4 from J, leaving 11 bases between them.

This clonotype was recorded at least ten times. The chain uses TRBV5-5 and TRBJ1-2; D perhaps matches TRBD1 (5 bases). V lost 6 bases, J lost 4 bases, and 10 bases lay in between. The CDR3 has 12 residues. Germline V lookup: CDR1 SGHKS, CDR2 YYEKEE (reference sequence). CDR3 sequence: CASKDGAYGYTF. For the CDR3, the DNA is TGTGCCAGCAAGGACGGGGCCTATGGCTACACCTTC. Drawing the rest from reference TRBV5-5 and TRBJ1-2, the complete variable domain is DAGVTQSPTHLIKTRGQQVTLRCSPISGHKSVSWYQQVLGQGPQFIFQYYEKEERGRGNFPDRFSARQFPNYSSELNVNALLLGDSALYLCASKDGAYGYTFGSGTRLTVV.

The CDR3 DNA reads as TGTGCCAGCAGCTCGTACAGGGGGCTGGGCTACACCTTC. Encoded protein: CASSSYRGLGYTF. The rearrangement joins TRBV13 to TRBJ1-2, with 9 bases fitting TRBD1. With V trimmed by 4 bases and J by 8 bases, 5 bases remained unmatched. The germline V gene has CDR1 PRHDT and CDR2 FYEKMQ (reference sequence). This CDR3 spans 13 amino acids.

A few counts support this clonotype. This rearrangement joins TRBV20-1 to TRBJ1-4; 8 positions agree with TRBD1. Germline V CDR1 and CDR2: DFQATT, SNEGSKA (reference sequence). V trimming: 3 bases; J trimming: 6 bases; junction bases outside the gene matches: 9. This CDR3 is 15 amino acids long. The chain's CDR3 is CSARAVGQDYEKLFF. CDR3 in DNA: TGCAGTGCTAGGGCCGTGGGACAGGACTATGAAAAACTGTTTTTT.

The gene calls are TRBV5-6 and TRBJ2-1; 11 bases are a match to TRBD2. V lost 4 bases and J lost 0; bases outside the gene matches: 6. Per germline, CDR1 SGHDT and CDR2 YYEEEE. This CDR3 region has 17 residues. This chain's CDR3 is CASSGIAGGSSYNEQFF. The CDR3 DNA reads as TGTGCCAGCAGCGGGATAGCGGGGGGGAGCTCCTACAATGAGCAGTTCTTC.

The gene calls are TRBV12-3 or TRBV12-4 and TRBJ1-2; D is perhaps TRBD1 (5 bases). This CDR3 region has 15 residues. The V end lost 5 bases, the J end lost 5 bases, and 18 bases lay between the germline ends. CDR3 bases: TGTGCCAGCAGTGGGTATCAGGGAGATGGGTATGGCTACACCTTC. Protein sequence: CASSGYQGDGYGYTF.

This clonotype is classed as medium-sized. The chain links TRBV27 to TRBJ1-6, with no clear D. The V gene's germline CDR1 is MNHEY and CDR2 SMNVEV (reference sequence). V shed 4 bases and J shed 5 bases, with 3 bases lying between them. This CDR3 is built from 12 residues. CDR3 protein: CASSWNNSPLHF. CDR3 nucleotides: TGTGCCAGCAGTTGGAATAATTCACCCCTCCACTTT.

This sequence joins TRBV7-9 and TRBJ2-7; TRBD2 agrees at 8 bases. J was trimmed by 0 bases and V by 6 bases; bases with no gene match: 4. The CDR3 loop spans 14 amino acids. Germline V CDR1 and CDR2: SEHNR, FQNEAQ (reference sequence). The CDR3 loop reads CASRAGGPSYEQYF. The CDR3 region has the DNA TGTGCCAGCAGGGCGGGGGGCCCCTCCTACGAGCAGTACTTC.

This clonotype is termed medium-sized. The chain carries TRBV29-1 and TRBJ2-2; 8 bases fit TRBD2. Trimming removed 5 bases from V and 0 bases from J; junction bases left unmatched: 5. This CDR3 spans 15 amino acids. CDR1 is SQVTM and CDR2 is ANQGSEA in the germline V gene. CDR3 in amino acids: CSVLRGGPNTGELFF. CDR3 nucleotide sequence: TGCAGCGTTCTCCGGGGGGGACCGAACACCGGGGAGCTGTTTTTT.